This T cell receptor beta chain is from a study of cytomegalovirus exposure and HLA in healthy donors. Trimming removed 0 bases from V and 11 bases from J, with 11 bases in between. There are 14 residues in the CDR3. Germline V gene lookup returns CDR1 ENHRY and CDR2 SYGVKD. A multiplex PCR was run with 60 Vbeta primers and 13 Jbeta primers. Assay used: immunoSEQ multiplex PCR; TCRdb lists only in-frame clones, some missing. The repertoire holds about 120,000 clones, with 9% to 10% as singletons. This chain uses TRBV10-3 with TRBJ1-6; tentatively, D is TRBD1 (5 bases). The origin of this receptor is a man younger than 45 in good health and CMV-seronegative. Source material: PBMCs. CDR3 region: CAISESKGLAPLHF. In DNA, the CDR3 is TGTGCCATCAGTGAGTCGAAGGGGCTCGCACCCCTCCACTTT.